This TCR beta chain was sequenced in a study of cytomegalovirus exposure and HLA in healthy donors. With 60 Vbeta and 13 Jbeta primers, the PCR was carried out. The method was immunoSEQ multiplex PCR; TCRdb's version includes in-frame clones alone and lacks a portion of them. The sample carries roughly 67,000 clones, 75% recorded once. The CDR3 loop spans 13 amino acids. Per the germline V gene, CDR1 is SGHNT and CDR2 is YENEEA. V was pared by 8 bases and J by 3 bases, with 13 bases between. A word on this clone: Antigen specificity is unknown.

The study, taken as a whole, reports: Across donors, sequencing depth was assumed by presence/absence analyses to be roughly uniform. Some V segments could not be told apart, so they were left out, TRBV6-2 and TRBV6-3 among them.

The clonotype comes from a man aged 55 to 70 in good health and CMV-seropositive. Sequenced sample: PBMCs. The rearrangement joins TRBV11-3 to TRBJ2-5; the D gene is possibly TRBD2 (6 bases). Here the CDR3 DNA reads TGTGCCAGCTGCCCGGGACTGGAAGAGACCCAGTACTTC. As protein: CASCPGLEETQYF.